This is a list of T cell receptor beta chains from one sample in a study of shared clonotypes between healthy human individuals. Sequencing was performed with immunoSEQ multiplex PCR; in TCRdb, only in-frame clones are kept and a portion is missing. The profile shows about 2.1 million clones, about 92% of them singletons. The sample comprised naive CD8+ T cells from PBMCs. The receptors here all came from a man aged 18 to 30 in good health. Some clones in this sample may be carry-over from other donors' samples. Both conserved end residues are part of each CDR3. Each record gives: D gene, J gene, clone size, V gene, CDR3 DNA, CDR3 protein. D genes are given only for firm matches. Not every row has a clone size; where given, it reads once, few, many or a size class.

>.|TRBJ2-2|.|TRBV27
TGTGCCAGCCGTTTTAGGGACACTAACACCGGGGAGCTGTTTTTT
CASRFRDTNTGELFF
>TRBD1|TRBJ2-5|.|TRBV28
TGTGCCAGCAGCCTTACAGGGGACGAGACCCAGTACTTC
CASSLTGDETQYF
>TRBD1|TRBJ2-7|once|TRBV25-1
TGTGCCAGCAGTGAATTAGGGACAGGGGTCGAGCAGTACTTC
CASSELGTGVEQYF
>.|TRBJ1-1|.|TRBV6-5
TGTGCCAGCAGACTTACAGAGAACACTGAAGCTTTCTTT
CASRLTENTEAFF
>TRBD1|TRBJ2-5|.|TRBV29-1
TGCAGCGTTGAGGCAGGGGGTTACCAAGAGACCCAGTACTTC
CSVEAGGYQETQYF
>.|TRBJ2-5|.|TRBV29-1
TGCAGCGTCGCCCCTACAGGGCAAGAGACCCAGTACTTC
CSVAPTGQETQYF
>TRBD2|TRBJ2-1|.|TRBV2
TGTGCCAGCAGTGAGGGGACTAGCGGGAGAGGGAATGAGCAGTTCTTC
CASSEGTSGRGNEQFF
>TRBD2|TRBJ2-7|.|TRBV7-6
TGTGCCAGCAGCTTAGCTAGCGGGAGGACCTACGAGCAGTACTTC
CASSLASGRTYEQYF
>.|TRBJ2-7|.|TRBV30
TGTGCCTGTTTAAGGGGGGGCTACGAGCAGTACTTC
CACLRGGYEQYF
>.|TRBJ1-6|.|TRBV6-5
TGTGCCCGCAGGGAACCCTATAATTCACCCCTCCACTTT
CARREPYNSPLHF
>TRBD1|TRBJ1-4|.|TRBV13
TGTGCCAGCAGCCACCGGAGGGGGCGGAACGAAAAACTGTTTTTT
CASSHRRGRNEKLFF
>TRBD1|TRBJ1-2|.|TRBV9
TGTGCCAGCAGCGGGAAGGACAGGGATGGTTATGGCTACACCTTC
CASSGKDRDGYGYTF
>.|TRBJ1-2|.|TRBV5-5
TGTGCCAGCAGCTTGGGGAGGGACGCCCGTTCTGGCTACACCTTC
CASSLGRDARSGYTF
>.|TRBJ2-1|few|TRBV27
.
CASSFSGPVNEQFF
>TRBD2|TRBJ2-2|.|TRBV7-9
TGTGCCAGCAGCTATCGGGACTATACCGGGGAGCTGTTTTTT
CASSYRDYTGELFF
>.|TRBJ1-2|.|TRBV18
TGTGCCAGCTCACCACCGTACAGTAACTATGGCTACACCTTC
CASSPPYSNYGYTF
>.|TRBJ1-1|.|TRBV6-1
TGTGCCAGCAGTGAAAGGGGCATGAACACTGAAGCTTTCTTT
CASSERGMNTEAFF
>TRBD1|TRBJ2-3|.|TRBV15
TGTGCCACCAGCACCAGACAGGGTCCCACAGATACGCAGTATTTT
CATSTRQGPTDTQYF
>.|TRBJ2-7|.|TRBV7-9
TGTGCCAGCAGCTTTTTAGTTGAAAGAACAGGGATATACGAGCAGTACTTC
CASSFLVERTGIYEQYF
>TRBD2|TRBJ2-2|.|TRBV10-2
TGCGCCAGCAGTGATCGGACTAGCGGGAGGGCCCGGGAGCTGTTTTTT
CASSDRTSGRARELFF
>.|TRBJ1-4|.|TRBV6-5
TGTGCCAGCAGTTATGCCCGGGGCGACTCTAATGAAAAACTGTTTTTT
CASSYARGDSNEKLFF
>TRBD1|TRBJ1-1|.|TRBV5-1
TGCGCCAGCAGCTTGACAGGGGGGTCTACTGAAGCTTTCTTT
CASSLTGGSTEAFF
>.|TRBJ2-3|.|TRBV6-1
TGTGCCAGCAGTGAAGAAGGAAGCGGGAGCACAGATACGCAGTATTTT
CASSEEGSGSTDTQYF
>TRBD2|TRBJ2-7|.|TRBV19
TGTGCCAGTAGTTCTAGCGGGAGTTCCCACTACGAGCAGTACTTC
CASSSSGSSHYEQYF
>TRBD2|TRBJ2-7|once|TRBV7-9
TGTGCCAGCAGCTTTAGCGGGAGTGGGGGTAGAGGGCCCTACGAGCAGTACTTC
CASSFSGSGGRGPYEQYF
>TRBD2|TRBJ2-1|.|TRBV7-6
TGTGCCAGCAGCCCCAAGACTAGCGGGAGGGGTAGCTACAATGAGCAGTTCTTC
CASSPKTSGRGSYNEQFF
>.|TRBJ2-1|.|TRBV6-5
TGTGCCAGCAGTTACGACAGGCAGGGCTCCTACAATGAGCAGTTCTTC
CASSYDRQGSYNEQFF
>TRBD2|TRBJ2-7|.|TRBV5-6
TGTGCCAGCAGCTTGACGGGAGGTGGGGACGAGCAGTACTTC
CASSLTGGGDEQYF
>.|TRBJ2-3|.|TRBV29-1
TGCAGCGTTGAAGGGTCGCCCGGCACAGATACGCAGTATTTT
CSVEGSPGTDTQYF
>TRBD1|TRBJ1-1|.|TRBV13
TGTGCCAGCAGACCCAGTAACAGGGGGCCCACTGAAGCTTTCTTT
CASRPSNRGPTEAFF
>.|TRBJ1-1|.|TRBV4-1
TGCGCCAGCGGCCGAGGGGGAACGGGTCGGCTGGACACTGAAGCTTTCTTT
CASGRGGTGRLDTEAFF
>TRBD2|TRBJ2-1|.|TRBV27
TGTGCCAGCAGCCTAGGGACTAGCGGGAGACATGAGCAGTTCTTC
CASSLGTSGRHEQFF
>.|TRBJ1-5|.|TRBV7-9
TGTGCCAGCAGCCCGCCATCGGGCCAGCCCCAGCATTTT
CASSPPSGQPQHF
>TRBD2|TRBJ2-7|.|TRBV9
TGTGCCAGCAGCCTGCGGACTAGCGGAACTGAGCAGTACTTC
CASSLRTSGTEQYF
>.|TRBJ2-7|.|TRBV4-1
TGCGCCAGCAGCCAAAGATTTGGGGATTTCATCCCCGGCGAGCAGTACTTC
CASSQRFGDFIPGEQYF
>.|TRBJ2-1|once|TRBV7-9
TGTGCCAGCAGCTTAGATAAGGACAATGAGCAGTTCTTC
CASSLDKDNEQFF
>TRBD2|TRBJ2-1|.|TRBV27
TGTGCCAGCAGTTTTTCCACTAGCGGGAGGGGGGCCTACAATGAGCAGTTCTTC
CASSFSTSGRGAYNEQFF
>.|TRBJ2-1|.|TRBV9
TGTGCCAGCAGCGTAAAAGGGACCAATGAGCAGTTCTTC
CASSVKGTNEQFF
>TRBD2|TRBJ2-5|.|TRBV4-3
TGCGCCAGCGGAAGCGGGAGGGCCGCAGAGACCCAGTACTTC
CASGSGRAAETQYF
>.|TRBJ1-5|few|TRBV19
TGTGCCAGTAGTCTCGGAACAAGCAGCAATCAGCCCCAGCATTTT
CASSLGTSSNQPQHF
>TRBD1|TRBJ1-1|few|TRBV7-8
TGTGCCAGCAGCTTAGCGGCGACAGGGGGCACTGAAGCTTTCTTT
CASSLAATGGTEAFF
>TRBD2|TRBJ2-3|.|TRBV7-9
TGTGCCAGCAGTTTTAGCGGGAGGGCCCGTACAGATACGCAGTATTTT
CASSFSGRARTDTQYF
>.|TRBJ1-1|few|TRBV4-1
TGCGCCAGCAGCCAAGTGACAGGGAACACTGAAGCTTTCTTT
CASSQVTGNTEAFF
>TRBD2|TRBJ2-1|.|TRBV4-2
TGTGCCAGCAGCTTAGTAGCGGCAGCGGGGCAGGGTGAGCAGTTCTTC
CASSLVAAAGQGEQFF
>.|TRBJ2-5|.|TRBV10-2
TGCGCCAGCAGTCGTACAGGGAACCAAGAGACCCAGTACTTC
CASSRTGNQETQYF
>TRBD1|TRBJ1-4|.|TRBV7-9
TGTGCCAGCAGCTTAGATCGGCAGGGGGCCTTTGAAAAACTGTTTTTT
CASSLDRQGAFEKLFF
>.|TRBJ2-7|.|TRBV28
TGTGCCAGCAGTTTAATCAGGGGCTACGAGCAGTACTTC
CASSLIRGYEQYF
>TRBD1|TRBJ2-1|.|TRBV29-1
TGCAGCGTTGTCACAGGGGGCATGAATGAGCAGTTCTTC
CSVVTGGMNEQFF
>TRBD1|TRBJ1-1|.|TRBV7-6
TGTGCCAGCAGCTTAGAAGGGACAGGGGGTTCCAACACTGAAGCTTTCTTT
CASSLEGTGGSNTEAFF
>TRBD1|TRBJ1-5|.|TRBV19
TGTGCCAGTAGTTCGGAAACAGGGGGATCGCAGCCCCAGCATTTT
CASSSETGGSQPQHF
>.|TRBJ1-5|.|TRBV19
TGTGCCAGTAGTATAGGGTCTGTTAGCAATCAGCCCCAGCATTTT
CASSIGSVSNQPQHF
>.|TRBJ2-1|once|TRBV27
TGTGCCAGCAGTTTAACCAGCGGGCCCTACAATGAGCAGTTCTTC
CASSLTSGPYNEQFF
>TRBD2|TRBJ2-1|.|TRBV7-8
TGTGCCAGCACCGCCACTAGCGGGTGGAACAATGAGCAGTTCTTC
CASTATSGWNNEQFF
>.|TRBJ1-5|.|TRBV19
TGTGCCAGTAGTATTATCAGGGATAGCAATCAGCCCCAGCATTTT
CASSIIRDSNQPQHF
>.|TRBJ2-2|.|TRBV27
TGTGCCAGCAGAGCGGGACAGTTCACCGGGGAGCTGTTTTTT
CASRAGQFTGELFF